The clone carrying this T cell receptor beta chain was observed a handful of times. Its specificity is not known. The sample is drawn from a study of early T cells in non-severe SARS-CoV-2 infection. As for the study in general: The authors sequenced bulk RNA from unsorted whole blood, leaving chains unpaired.

Unique molecular identifiers were affixed to single, distinct cDNA molecules. TCRdb redid the calling of the 5' RACE reads with MiXCR, one entry per CDR3 protein. The data contain about 64,000 distinct CDR3 sequences, over 10% of them singletons. Points from the study as a whole: A preference for anti-spike CD8 responses marked VDJdb matching, which missed private and CD4 specificities.

The CDR3 has 16 residues. Germline loops: CDR1 MNHNY, CDR2 SVGAGI (reference sequence). V was pared by 7 bases and J by 0 bases, with 16 bases between. Sample: whole blood, taken at baseline. This TCR was recovered from an adult who was a healthcare worker with PCR-confirmed SARS-CoV-2 infection or an uninfected control (not recorded which). This chain uses TRBV6-6 with TRBJ1-3, with TRBD1 as a possible D gene (6 bases). CDR3: CASILQGTDSGNTIYF. CDR3 bases: TGTGCCAGCATCCTACAGGGTACCGACTCTGGAAACACCATATATTTT.